Listed below are T cell receptor beta chains from one sample, sequenced in a study of T cell changes during pregnancy in multiple sclerosis. Clones were read by immunoSEQ multiplex PCR, and TCRdb kept only the in-frame ones, dropping some. The sample contains 90,000 or so clones, around 93% of which appear only once. The sample consisted of peripheral blood, taken before pregnancy. The receptors stem from a female donor with multiple sclerosis, enrolled in a pregnancy study. Both conserved end residues are part of each CDR3. The order of the fields is J gene, V gene, CDR3 protein.

>TRBJ1-1|TRBV7-3
CASSPFIGQGASEAFF
>TRBJ1-5|TRBV20-1
CRGAPNQPQHF
>TRBJ2-7|TRBV7-2
CASSPRQSSYEQYF
>TRBJ1-2|TRBV5-1
CASATRTGSNYGYTF
>TRBJ1-1|TRBV18
CASSQTNTGTDVMNTEAFF
>TRBJ2-7|TRBV29-1
CSALTGPYEQYF
>TRBJ2-4|TRBV28
CASSFSTGTDMGNIQYF
>TRBJ2-7|TRBV5-1
CASSPYRLSGGDPYEQYF
>TRBJ2-5|TRBV11-2
CASSLVPYFLETQYF
>TRBJ2-7|TRBV9
CASSVGTWGDEQYF
>TRBJ2-7|TRBV18
CASSPVVNRQGTSYEQYF
>TRBJ2-5|TRBV5-1
CASSFLGGGVETQYF
>TRBJ2-7|TRBV6-1
CASIGREGKYEQYF
>TRBJ2-3|TRBV13
CASSFSSGGASTDTQYF
>TRBJ2-1|TRBV10-3
CAISESYQGRNEQFF
>TRBJ1-5|TRBV6-1
CASSERQGVQPQHF
>TRBJ1-2|TRBV25-1
CASRTPDGHGYTF
>TRBJ2-1|TRBV10-3
CAIRPSHRGRGNEQFF
>TRBJ2-7|TRBV2
CASRAGSGVYEQYF
>TRBJ2-5|TRBV6-1
CASRETGQGTQYF
>TRBJ2-7|TRBV5-1
CASSLGDSRTYEQYF
>TRBJ1-6|TRBV2
CASSDGDRGPSPLHF
>TRBJ1-1|TRBV7-9
CASSFGTGYTEAFF
>TRBJ2-7|TRBV27
CASSFQGATYEQYF
>TRBJ2-7|TRBV10-3
CAISESGDRTYEQYF
>TRBJ2-3|TRBV7-8
CASSLVGGRTDTQYF
>TRBJ1-1|TRBV29-1
CSVGEGGWWDRNTEAFF
>TRBJ2-7|TRBV5-1
CASTRSRGLYEQYF
>TRBJ2-7|TRBV7-6
CASSLAGGRGYEQYF
>TRBJ2-1|TRBV11-2
CASTTDYSYNEQFF
>TRBJ1-2|TRBV10-2
CASSETPEDGYTF